Each of the 32 T cell receptor beta chains below was sequenced from the same sample in a study of blood T cells in healthy people across ages. Together with a sample-barcoded 5' primer, a J-beta primer mix was included in a second PCR lasting about 6 to 11 cycles. MiXCR, applied by TCRdb to the 5' RACE reads, yields one record per CDR3 protein. The data contain over 1,200,000 distinct CDR3 sequences, approximately 63% of them singletons. The source material was blood. Every receptor here comes from a man younger than 35 in good health.

The V call is TRBV29-1, the J call TRBJ2-7, with no clear D. The CDR3 runs to 12 residues. V shed 3 bases and J shed 3 bases, with 9 bases lying between them. Germline V gives CDR1 SQVTM, CDR2 ANQGSEA. For the CDR3, the DNA is TGCAGCGTTGAGGAGAGAGACTACGAGCAGTACTTC. This codes for CSVEERDYEQYF.

CDR3 sequence reads: CASSPATASGSVHNEQFF. As DNA, the CDR3 is TGTGCCAGCAGCCCCGCCACCGCTAGCGGGAGTGTTCACAATGAGCAGTTCTTC. The chain employs TRBV7-9 and TRBJ2-1, with TRBD2 matching over 10 bases. There are 18 residues in the CDR3. Trimming took 5 bases from V and 5 from J; bases not matched to a gene: 15. The germline gives CDR1 SEHNR, CDR2 FQNEAQ (reference sequence).

This clonotype was detected a few times. This sequence joins TRBV6-1 and TRBJ1-2; D gene ambiguous. This CDR3 has 13 amino acids. V dropped 3 bases and J dropped 8 bases, with 13 bases sitting between them. CDR1 and CDR2 (germline): MNHNS, SASEGT. The CDR3 DNA reads as TGTGCCAGCAGTGAGTCTGGCCTCTCCGGCTACACCTTC. This sequence encodes CASSESGLSGYTF.

The chain carries TRBV5-1 and TRBJ2-1; TRBD2 matches 11 bases. Germline V CDR1 and CDR2: SGHRS, YFSETQ. The V and J ends lost 2 bases and 3 bases, in that order; junction bases with no gene match: 7. This CDR3 spans 17 amino acids. CDR3: CASSLAPGLADYNEQFF. The CDR3 DNA sequence: TGCGCCAGCAGCTTAGCGCCGGGACTAGCGGACTACAATGAGCAGTTCTTC.

The chain couples TRBV28 to TRBJ1-1, with 7 bases fitting TRBD1. Germline values: CDR1 MDHEN, CDR2 SYDVKM. Trimming took 6 bases from V and 0 from J; bases not matched to a gene: 16. CDR3 length equals 18 residues. As DNA, the CDR3 is TGTGCCAGCAGCCCCGGAAGAAGGGGGCGCTTTCTGAACACTGAAGCTTTCTTT. It encodes CASSPGRRGRFLNTEAFF.

This clonotype has just a few counts. J is TRBJ1-6 and V is TRBV4-2; 9 bases are shared with TRBD1. Germline V gene lookup returns CDR1 LGHNA and CDR2 YNFKEQ. This CDR3 is 13 amino acids long. J lost 8 bases, V lost 4 bases, and 0 bases had no gene match. The CDR3, as DNA: TGTGCCAGCAGCCGACAGGGGGATTCACCCCTCCACTTT. Translation gives CASSRQGDSPLHF.

The rearrangement links TRBV12-3 or TRBV12-4 to TRBJ2-1; D gene ambiguous. The J call may not be correct, given that the DNA end is closer to TRBJ2-7. CDR3 size: 12 residues. The DNA of the CDR3 is TGTGCCAGCAGCCCGGAACACTACGAGCAGTACTTC. Translating it yields CASSPEHYEQYF.

The sample holds a few counts of this clonotype. This chain links TRBV7-9 with TRBJ2-7, with D perhaps matching TRBD2 (6 bases). Germline V gene lookup returns CDR1 SEHNR and CDR2 FQNEAQ (reference sequence). CDR3 length: 14 amino acids. The germline V and J ends were trimmed by 2 bases and 2 bases, with 10 bases remaining between them. The chain's CDR3 is CASSLLSGAYEQYF. In DNA form, the CDR3 reads TGTGCCAGCAGCTTACTTTCGGGGGCCTACGAGCAGTACTTC.

The chain has TRBV7-2 and TRBJ1-1; D is perhaps TRBD1 (6 bases). V was pared by 4 bases and J by 10 bases, with 16 bases between. Germline lookup yields CDR1 SGHTA and CDR2 FQGNSA. The CDR3 sequence is 13 residues long. This CDR3 reads CASSYPPQGTAFF. DNA of the CDR3: TGTGCCAGCAGCTACCCACCTCAGGGGACAGCTTTCTTT.

This chain connects TRBV29-1 to TRBJ2-1, with D uncertain. CDR3 length: 13 residues. Per the germline V gene, CDR1 is SQVTM and CDR2 is ANQGSEA. V shed 6 bases and J shed 3 bases, with 12 bases lying between them. This CDR3 reads CSVLDLNYNEQFF. The DNA of the CDR3 is TGCAGCGTACTTGACCTTAACTACAATGAGCAGTTCTTC.

The chain is built from TRBV4-1 and TRBJ2-7; the D is unclear. The CDR3 length is 15 residues. V gave up 0 bases and J gave up 5 bases, with 14 bases separating them. CDR1 MGHRA and CDR2 YSYEKL come from the germline V gene. CDR3 sequence reads: CASSQDSGLGHEQYF. In DNA form, the CDR3 reads TGCGCCAGCAGCCAAGATTCCGGCTTAGGACACGAGCAGTACTTC.

V and J are TRBV2 and TRBJ2-1, with D possibly matching TRBD1 (6 bases). Germline values: CDR1 SNHLY, CDR2 FYNNEI. V was trimmed by 4 bases and J by 3 bases, leaving 13 bases between them. This CDR3 has 15 residues. DNA for the CDR3: TGTGCCAGCAGTGGGGGGACAAGTATCTACAATGAGCAGTTCTTC. Translated: CASSGGTSIYNEQFF.

This chain connects TRBV6-5 to TRBJ1-2; D possibly corresponds to TRBD1 (6 bases). Trimming cost V 3 bases and J 8 bases, with 13 bases left between them. CDR1 is MNHEY, CDR2 SVGAGI, per germline. The CDR3 extends over 13 amino acids. CDR3 sequence (DNA): TGTGCCAGCAGTTATGGGGGGGCCAAAGGCTACACCTTC. Encoded protein: CASSYGGAKGYTF.

The V gene is TRBV10-2, the J gene TRBJ1-1; perhaps TRBD1 as D (6 bases). Germline CDR1 reads WSHSY; CDR2 reads SAAADI. V lost 8 bases to trimming and J lost 1 base, with 8 bases between them. The CDR3 loop spans 12 amino acids. The DNA of the CDR3 is TGCGCCAGCCAACAGGGGAACACTGAAGCTTTCTTT. This gives the protein CASQQGNTEAFF.

In its sample, this clonotype was seen a few times. The chain links TRBV27 to TRBJ2-1; D ambiguous. Germline V gene sequence: CDR1 MNHEY, CDR2 SMNVEV (reference sequence). Trimming shortened V by 4 bases and J by 4 bases, and 8 bases separated the two germline ends. This CDR3 is built from 13 residues. CDR3 protein: CASSWSGYNEQFF. CDR3 DNA: TGTGCCAGCAGTTGGTCCGGTTACAATGAGCAGTTCTTC.

The V gene is TRBV5-1, the J gene TRBJ2-1; 14 bases align to TRBD2. From germline, CDR1 is SGHRS and CDR2 YFSETQ. The V segment lost 0 bases and the J segment 9 bases; nucleotides outside the gene matches: 5. The CDR3 totals 16 residues. CDR3: CASSLEGTSGGGEQFF. In DNA form, the CDR3 reads TGCGCCAGCAGCTTGGAGGGGACTAGCGGGGGTGGTGAGCAGTTCTTC. Full variable domain (outside the CDR3, taken from reference TRBV5-1 and TRBJ2-1): KAGVTQTPRYLIKTRGQQVTLSCSPISGHRSVSWYQQTPGQGLQFLFEYFSETQRNKGNFPGRFSGRQFSNSRSEMNVSTLELGDSALYLCASSLEGTSGGGEQFFGPGTRLTVL.

The chain combines TRBV7-9 with TRBJ2-1; no clear D. There are 18 residues in the CDR3. Germline assignment: CDR1 SEHNR and CDR2 FQNEAQ (reference sequence). With 1 base removed from V and 5 bases from J, the gap between germline ends came to 21 bases. Here the CDR3 reads CASSLVSRRHLFDNEQFF. Written as DNA, the CDR3 is TGTGCCAGCAGCTTAGTATCCAGACGCCACCTTTTCGACAATGAGCAGTTCTTC.

The chain couples TRBV7-6 to TRBJ2-7; 7 bases fit TRBD1. This CDR3 comprises 15 residues. With 0 bases clipped from V and 4 bases from J, the junction kept 6 bases outside the gene matches. Germline lookup yields CDR1 SGHVS and CDR2 FNYEAQ. The CDR3 spells CASSLAPQGEYEQYF. The CDR3 DNA reads as TGTGCCAGCAGCTTAGCCCCGCAGGGGGAGTACGAGCAGTACTTC.

The rearrangement uses TRBV13 and TRBJ2-7, with D perhaps being TRBD1 or TRBD2 (5 bases each). Trimming removed 5 bases at V and 3 bases at J, with 17 bases between. The CDR3 has 15 amino acids. Per germline, CDR1 PRHDT and CDR2 FYEKMQ (reference sequence). CDR3: CASSPPGPPNYEQYF. Here the CDR3 DNA reads TGTGCCAGCAGCCCACCGGGACCTCCTAACTACGAGCAGTACTTC.

For this clonotype: Relative to the germline gene, one junction end is altered; a read error may explain this. V usage is TRBV20-1 and J usage is TRBJ1-1; 9 bases agree with TRBD1. The CDR3 extends over 15 amino acids. Germline CDR1 and CDR2: DFQATT and SNEGSKA (reference sequence). Here the CDR3 reads CSASDRGFEFTKAFF. Here the CDR3 DNA reads TGCAGTGCTTCCGACAGGGGGTTTGAGTTCACTAAAGCTTTCTTT.

V is TRBV20-1 and J is TRBJ2-7; D possibly corresponds to TRBD2 (5 bases). The V and J ends lost 3 bases and 0 bases respectively, with 15 bases between them. This CDR3 contains 15 residues. Per the germline V gene, CDR1 is DFQATT and CDR2 is SNEGSKA (reference sequence). CDR3 region: CSASSGLPPSYEQYF. DNA for the CDR3: TGCAGTGCTAGCTCCGGACTTCCTCCCTCCTACGAGCAGTACTTC.

There are a few counts of this clonotype. The V and J genes are TRBV20-1 and TRBJ2-7; D unclear. Looked up from germline, CDR1 is DFQATT and CDR2 is SNEGSKA (reference sequence). V was cut by 0 bases and J by 5 bases, with 17 bases left in between. This CDR3 region has 15 residues. The CDR3 DNA is TGCAGTGCTAGAGATTTGAGGTCGGCCCCCAACGAGCAGTACTTC. Residues: CSARDLRSAPNEQYF.

The chain combines TRBV4-1 with TRBJ1-1; D is possibly TRBD1 (6 bases). Germline V gene sequence: CDR1 MGHRA, CDR2 YSYEKL. The CDR3 loop spans 15 amino acids. V was cut by 3 bases and J by 2 bases, with 13 bases left in between. CDR3 in amino acids: CASSHPTGRNTEAFF. The CDR3 coding sequence is TGCGCCAGCAGCCACCCGACAGGAAGAAACACTGAAGCTTTCTTT.

This clonotype was counted a few times. The rearrangement uses TRBV11-2 and TRBJ2-3; D is uncertain. In germline, CDR1 is SGHAT, CDR2 FQNNGV. The CDR3 is made up of 15 amino acids. Trimming left V 4 bases short and J 2 bases short, with 13 bases between. The CDR3 DNA reads TGTGCCAGCAGCTCCTTAAACGCAGACACAGATACGCAGTATTTT. Its protein product is CASSSLNADTDTQYF. Complete variable domain (other parts from reference TRBV11-2 and TRBJ2-3): EAGVAQSPRYKIIEKRQSVAFWCNPISGHATLYWYQQILGQGPKLLIQFQNNGVVDDSQLPKDRFSAERLKGVDSTLKIQPAKLEDSAVYLCASSSLNADTDTQYFGPGTRLTVL.

The V call is TRBV10-3, the J call TRBJ2-1; 8 bases map to TRBD2. Germline CDR1 reads ENHRY; CDR2 reads SYGVKD. Germline trimming cut 6 bases from V and 0 bases from J; bases unmatched to any gene: 4. The CDR3 is made up of 15 amino acids. In nucleotides, the CDR3 is TGTGCCATCAGCCCCGGGACTAGCTCCTACAATGAGCAGTTCTTC. The encoded protein is CAISPGTSSYNEQFF.

This rearrangement joins TRBV29-1 to TRBJ1-2; 7 bases are shared with TRBD1. Germline values: CDR1 SQVTM, CDR2 ANQGSEA. CDR3 length equals 12 residues. The trim removed 1 base at V and 8 bases at J, leaving 4 bases unmatched. The CDR3 here is CSVEGQGKGYTF. CDR3 nucleotides: TGCAGCGTTGAAGGACAGGGAAAGGGCTACACCTTC.

The chain links TRBV29-1 to TRBJ2-7; 9 bases map to TRBD2. Germline V gene data show CDR1 as SQVTM and CDR2 as ANQGSEA. The CDR3 runs 14 residues. V gave up 6 bases and J gave up 7 bases; unmatched junction bases: 13. CDR3 nucleotides: TGCAGCGTGGTACTAGCGGGCAAGGGGAATGAGCAGTACTTC. Protein product: CSVVLAGKGNEQYF.

The chain is built from TRBV10-3 and TRBJ2-4; D gene uncertain. The closer fit of TRBJ2-7 to the DNA end suggests the J call may be wrong. Looked up from germline, CDR1 is ENHRY and CDR2 is SYGVKD. This CDR3 spans 13 amino acids. CDR3 sequence reads: CAISERISYEQYF. The CDR3 DNA reads TGTGCCATCAGTGAACGGATCTCCTACGAGCAGTACTTC.

The rearrangement links TRBV4-1 to TRBJ2-1; D unclear. The CDR3 runs 13 residues. CDR1 MGHRA and CDR2 YSYEKL come from the germline V gene. Trimming removed 2 bases from V and 11 bases from J, with 13 bases in between. The CDR3 coding sequence is TGCGCCAGCAGCCAAAGAATCGACGCCCAGCAGTTCTTC. It codes for CASSQRIDAQQFF.

The J gene is TRBJ2-1, the V gene TRBV29-1; D is undetermined. Per germline, CDR1 SQVTM and CDR2 ANQGSEA. Trimming took off 2 bases at V and 5 bases at J, with 10 bases between the two ends. The CDR3 has 13 amino acids. CDR3 nucleotide sequence: TGCAGCGTTGAAAGCCAGAACCACAATGAGCAGTTCTTC. Translated: CSVESQNHNEQFF.

On this clonotype itself: With a much larger clone just one base away, this may be a read error. The chain is built from TRBV6-2 or TRBV6-3 and TRBJ2-5, with D possibly TRBD2 on 5 matching bases. Trimming cost V 4 bases and J 11 bases, with 20 bases left between them. Per the germline V gene, CDR1 is MNHEY and CDR2 is SVGEGT. The CDR3 runs to 14 residues. CDR3 in amino acids: CASSWIRGGKEQYF. CDR3 coding DNA: TGTGCCAGCAGTTGGATTCGGGGTGGCAAAGAGCAGTACTTC.

The chain carries TRBV20-1 and TRBJ2-7; 10 bases align to TRBD1. V shed 0 bases and J 4 bases; nucleotides not matched to a gene: 6. Germline V gene data show CDR1 as DFQATT and CDR2 as SNEGSKA (reference sequence). This CDR3 comprises 15 residues. This CDR3 reads CSARDSDRGGYEQYF. The DNA for the CDR3 is TGCAGTGCTAGAGATTCGGACAGGGGGGGGTACGAGCAGTACTTC.